This entry describes one TCR beta chain. The sample comes from a study of T cells in tuberculosis. The assay was immunoSEQ multiplex PCR, and TCRdb's table has in-frame clones only and misses some. The repertoire holds 55,000 to 60,000 clones, 88% seen once, with roughly a fifth in the top ten. Trimming removed 1 base from V and 0 bases from J, with 6 bases in between. The CDR3 extends over 14 amino acids. CDR1 SGHNT and CDR2 YYREEE come from the germline V gene (reference sequence). Cells were sorted from thawed PBMC rested overnight and stained with GMM-loaded CD1B tetramer, viability dye and anti-CD3. C32 glucose monomycolate from Rhodococcus equi was loaded onto the CD1B tetramers.

This clonotype was sampled from an adult woman with latent tuberculosis. V usage is TRBV5-4 and J usage is TRBJ2-3; D unclear. The specimen was CD1b-GMM tetramer-negative cells sorted from PBMCs. CDR3 sequence (DNA): TGTGCCAGCAGCTTGCCGACTAGCACAGATACGCAGTATTTT. The encoded protein is CASSLPTSTDTQYF.